These 32 T cell receptor beta chains came from one sample sequenced in a study of beta chain features in type 1 diabetes. The isolated RNA, all of it, was reverse transcribed, so expressed TCRB transcripts were what got sequenced. Clones were sequenced by immunoSEQ multiplex PCR, and TCRdb holds only the in-frame ones, with some missing. The data hold approximately 84,000 clones, with about a third observed a single time. Specimen: stem cell memory CD4+ T cells from blood. The receptor set was obtained from a woman aged 18-30 years in good health.

V and J are TRBV7-8 and TRBJ1-1; the D gene is possibly TRBD1 (5 bases). Trimming stripped 5 bases from V and 2 bases from J, with 9 bases between. CDR3 size: 13 residues. Germline V gene sequence: CDR1 SGHVS, CDR2 FQNEAQ. CDR3 nucleotides: TGTGCCAGCAGCCGACAGCTAAACACTGAAGCTTTCTTT. This sequence encodes CASSRQLNTEAFF.

This clone was recorded a few times. The genes are TRBV4-2 and TRBJ2-1; a weak D match, TRBD1 (5 bases). V lost 0 bases and J 8 bases, leaving 14 bases between the germline ends. CDR1 and CDR2 from the germline V gene are LGHNA and YNFKEQ. The CDR3 has 15 residues. In DNA, the CDR3 is TGTGCCAGCAGCCAAGAAATGCGGACACCGTATGAGCAGTTCTTC. It translates to CASSQEMRTPYEQFF.

This clone was counted a few times. The chain couples TRBV4-1 to TRBJ1-2; D remains unclear. Trimming removed 5 bases from V and 10 bases from J, with 11 bases in between. Germline V gene sequence: CDR1 MGHRA, CDR2 YSYEKL. This CDR3 has 11 residues. Here the CDR3 reads CASSYHRDYTF. The DNA of the CDR3 is TGCGCCAGCAGCTACCACCGGGACTACACCTTC.

The genes are TRBV11-2 and TRBJ2-5; 11 bases map to TRBD2. Germline CDR1 and CDR2: SGHAT and FQNNGV. CDR3 length: 17 amino acids. After removal of 2 bases from V and 2 bases from J, the junction contained 7 bases not matched to a gene. CDR3 protein: CASSLWSSGGIQETQYF. The CDR3, as DNA: TGTGCCAGCAGCTTATGGTCTAGCGGGGGGATACAAGAGACCCAGTACTTC.

This clone occurred a few times. The V call is TRBV7-2, the J call TRBJ1-3, with no clear D. The V end lost 1 base, the J end lost 4 bases, and 11 bases lay between the germline ends. The CDR3 covers 15 residues. The germline V gene has CDR1 SGHTA and CDR2 FQGNSA. The CDR3 reads CASSLVRVPGNTIYF. The CDR3 nucleotides are TGTGCCAGCAGCTTAGTCCGGGTCCCAGGAAACACCATATATTTT.

This clone has only a few counts. This chain uses TRBV11-2 with TRBJ2-3; 14 bases align to TRBD2. The ends lost 4 bases at V and 7 bases at J; junction bases unmatched: 10. This CDR3 has 17 residues. Per germline, CDR1 SGHAT and CDR2 FQNNGV. The CDR3 DNA reads TGTGCCAGCAGCTCCATAACGACTAGCGGGAGGGCCTATACGCAGTATTTT. Residues: CASSSITTSGRAYTQYF.

The rearrangement joins TRBV29-1 to TRBJ2-5; a weak D match, TRBD1 (5 bases). Trimming shortened V by 4 bases and J by 2 bases, and 11 bases separated the two germline ends. This CDR3 spans 13 amino acids. The germline V gene encodes CDR1 SQVTM and CDR2 ANQGSEA. The CDR3 DNA follows: TGCAGCGTTGCAGGACAAACGCAAGAGACCCAGTACTTC. Its translation: CSVAGQTQETQYF. The full variable domain, in which reference TRBV29-1 and TRBJ2-5 provide the parts outside the CDR3, is SAVISQKPSRDICQRGTSLTIQCQVDSQVTMMFWYRQQPGQSLTLIATANQGSEATYESGFVIDKFPISRPNLTFSTLTVSNMSPEDSSIYLCSVAGQTQETQYFGPGTRLLVL.

There are a few counts of this clone. The chain joins TRBV4-3 to TRBJ2-2; 9 bases fit TRBD1. The CDR3 has 17 residues. In germline, CDR1 is LGHNA, CDR2 YSLEER. V shed 2 bases and J 7 bases; nucleotides not matched to a gene: 11. CDR3 region: CASSQSGTGRESGELFF. In DNA, the CDR3 is TGCGCCAGCAGCCAATCCGGGACAGGGAGGGAAAGCGGGGAGCTGTTTTTT.

The rearrangement links TRBV5-4 to TRBJ2-1; 12 bases align to TRBD2. The CDR3 runs 16 residues. Germline V gene sequence: CDR1 SGHNT, CDR2 YYREEE (reference sequence). With 3 bases clipped from V and 4 bases from J, the junction kept 5 bases outside the gene matches. The CDR3 protein is CASSSPTSGSYNEQFF. The CDR3 DNA sequence: TGTGCCAGCAGCTCGCCGACTAGCGGGAGTTACAATGAGCAGTTCTTC.

The J gene is TRBJ1-5, the V gene TRBV18; D is perhaps TRBD1 (5 bases). V was clipped by 3 bases and J by 5 bases, with 8 bases between them. The germline gives CDR1 KGHSH, CDR2 LQKENI. This CDR3 has 13 residues. The CDR3, as DNA: TGTGCCAGCTCACCGACAGAGCATCAGCCCCAGCATTTT. It is translated as CASSPTEHQPQHF.

This chain joins TRBV5-4 and TRBJ2-7; 7 bases align to TRBD2. Trimming removed 0 bases from V and 2 bases from J; junction bases left unmatched: 5. The length of the CDR3 is 15 residues. CDR1 and CDR2 (germline): SGHNT, YYREEE (reference sequence). In DNA, the CDR3 is TGTGCCAGCAGCTTGGCCCTAGCGGTAACCTACGAGCAGTACTTC. Translation: CASSLALAVTYEQYF.

This clone was counted only a few times. The chain employs TRBV2 and TRBJ2-7, with 7 bases matching TRBD1. With V trimmed by 7 bases and J by 5 bases, 11 bases remained unmatched. This CDR3 comprises 14 residues. CDR1 is SNHLY, CDR2 FYNNEI, per germline. CDR3 residues: CASTLQDRFDEQYF. The CDR3 nucleotides are TGTGCCAGCACTCTCCAGGACAGGTTCGACGAGCAGTACTTC.

The chain combines TRBV6-5 with TRBJ2-7, with 9 bases matching TRBD1. J gave up 5 bases and V 6 bases, and 11 bases lay outside the gene matches. CDR3 length: 15 residues. Germline V gene lookup returns CDR1 MNHEY and CDR2 SVGAGI. CDR3 protein: CASRLRRTGDHEQYF. The CDR3 bases are TGTGCCAGCAGGCTCCGGAGGACAGGGGATCACGAGCAGTACTTC.

The chain couples TRBV29-1 to TRBJ2-3; 9 bases are shared with TRBD2. Germline V CDR1 and CDR2: SQVTM, ANQGSEA. V was pared by 3 bases and J by 0 bases, with 10 bases of the junction left unmatched. There are 17 residues in the CDR3. In DNA, the CDR3 is TGCAGCGTTGACGGGGAGGCGGGAGGGACTAGCACAGATACGCAGTATTTT. This codes for CSVDGEAGGTSTDTQYF.

The chain joins TRBV9 to TRBJ2-5, with D possibly matching TRBD1 (6 bases). The germline V and J ends were trimmed by 0 bases and 1 base, with 16 bases remaining between them. Germline loops: CDR1 SGDLS, CDR2 YYNGEE. The CDR3 has 17 amino acids. The chain's CDR3 is CASSVGPSGQFQETQYF. The CDR3, as DNA: TGTGCCAGCAGCGTAGGACCAAGTGGACAGTTCCAAGAGACCCAGTACTTC.

The rearrangement links TRBV7-2 to TRBJ1-2, with 7 positions matching TRBD1. The CDR3 has 14 residues. Germline CDR1 is SGHTA and CDR2 is FQGNSA. Losses at the gene ends were 5 bases for V and 6 bases for J; bases not matched to a gene: 9. The CDR3 nucleotides are TGTGCCAGCAGCCCCCAGGGCAGGGGGAATGGCTACACCTTC. Translated: CASSPQGRGNGYTF.

In DNA form, the CDR3 reads TGCAGCGTTGGTTGGCAGGAGGGGCAGCCCCAGCATTTT. It encodes CSVGWQEGQPQHF. The gene calls are TRBV29-1 and TRBJ1-5, with a possible D match to TRBD1 (5 bases). Germline loops: CDR1 SQVTM, CDR2 ANQGSEA. The CDR3 covers 13 residues. The V and J ends lost 4 bases and 7 bases respectively, with 14 bases between them.

Only a few counts were recorded for this clone. The chain recombines TRBV5-1 with TRBJ2-1; 9 bases fit TRBD2. The ends lost 2 bases at V and 10 bases at J; junction bases unmatched: 10. Per germline, CDR1 SGHRS and CDR2 YFSETQ. The CDR3 consists of 15 residues. In DNA, the CDR3 is TGCGCCAGCAGCTTAATTAGCGGGAGATCAGGGGAGCAGTTCTTC. As protein: CASSLISGRSGEQFF.

In its sample, this clone was seen a few times. The rearrangement joins TRBV6-1 to TRBJ2-1, with 10 positions matching TRBD2. Germline V gene sequence: CDR1 MNHNS, CDR2 SASEGT. V lost 5 bases and J lost 8; bases outside the gene matches: 6. CDR3 length: 14 residues. CDR3 protein: CASSRSGGGHEQFF. CDR3 sequence (DNA): TGTGCCAGCAGTCGCAGCGGGGGGGGTCATGAGCAGTTCTTC.

The V call is TRBV18, the J call TRBJ2-5, with 7 bases that match TRBD2. Near its end, the DNA agrees better with TRBJ2-7, so the J call may be wrong. CDR3 length: 14 residues. CDR1 KGHSH and CDR2 LQKENI come from the germline V gene. Written as DNA, the CDR3 is TGTGCCAGCTCACCCAGCGGGACGCCCTACGAGCAGTACTTC. Protein sequence: CASSPSGTPYEQYF.

This clone was recorded once. This chain uses TRBV2 with TRBJ1-1, with 8 bases that match TRBD1. There are 14 residues in the CDR3. Per the germline V gene, CDR1 is SNHLY and CDR2 is FYNNEI. V was pared by 10 bases and J by 6 bases, with 13 bases of the junction left unmatched. CDR3 sequence: CATTGQGRLAEAFF. The CDR3 bases are TGTGCCACCACAGGACAGGGAAGATTGGCTGAAGCTTTCTTT.

Note on this clone: One end of the junction is discordant with germline, which a read error may explain. The chain carries TRBV7-7 and TRBJ2-5, with D perhaps TRBD2 (6 bases). CDR3 size: 15 residues. The V gene's germline CDR1 is SSHAT and CDR2 FNYEAQ (reference sequence). In DNA form, the CDR3 reads TGTGCTAGCAGCTTAGCGTACGGGGGTCCAGAGACCCAGTACTTC. Translation gives CASSLAYGGPETQYF. Variable domain in full (rest from reference TRBV7-7 and TRBJ2-5): GAGVSQSPRYKVTKRGQDVTLRCDPISSHATLYWYQQALGQGPEFLTYFNYEAQPDKSGLPSDRFSAERPEGSISTLTIQRTEQRDSAMYRCASSLAYGGPETQYFGPGTRLLVL.

In its sample, this clone was seen once. The genes are TRBV5-1 and TRBJ1-1; no reliable D call. Trimming shortened V by 0 bases and J by 11 bases, and 14 bases separated the two germline ends. The germline V gene encodes CDR1 SGHRS and CDR2 YFSETQ. This CDR3 region has 13 residues. The CDR3 bases are TGCGCCAGCAGCTTGGGACGGGAGATGGGGGCTTTCTTT. It is translated as CASSLGREMGAFF.

This clone was observed a few times. This chain links TRBV30 with TRBJ2-2, with no clear D. The V gene's germline CDR1 is GTSNPN and CDR2 SVGIG (reference sequence). This CDR3 region has 12 residues. V dropped 5 bases and J dropped 6 bases, with 10 bases sitting between them. The CDR3 loop reads CAWFQESGELFF. DNA of the CDR3: TGTGCCTGGTTCCAGGAATCCGGGGAGCTGTTTTTT.

This clone has only a few counts. This rearrangement joins TRBV30 to TRBJ1-5; TRBD1 agrees at 8 bases. The CDR3 sequence is 15 residues long. V dropped 0 bases and J dropped 2; count of bases not matched to a gene: 3. Germline V gene lookup returns CDR1 GTSNPN and CDR2 SVGIG (reference sequence). DNA for the CDR3: TGTGCCTGGAGTGTACAGGGGGTCGGCAATCAGCCCCAGCATTTT. Encoded protein: CAWSVQGVGNQPQHF.

The chain links TRBV19 to TRBJ2-3; the match to TRBD2 covers 9 bases. Germline-derived CDR1 and CDR2 are LNHDA and SQIVND (reference sequence). The CDR3 sequence is 17 residues long. V shed 7 bases, J shed 2 bases, and the junction held 13 bases outside the gene matches. This chain's CDR3 is CASTPRGRGGYTDTQYF. The DNA for the CDR3 is TGTGCCAGTACCCCTCGAGGGCGGGGGGGCTACACAGATACGCAGTATTTT.

The chain joins TRBV28 to TRBJ2-3; 7 positions agree with TRBD2. CDR1 MDHEN and CDR2 SYDVKM come from the germline V gene. V lost 7 bases and J lost 1; bases outside the gene matches: 8. The CDR3 is 15 residues long. CDR3 loop: CASMGGETRTDTQYF. The CDR3 nucleotides read TGTGCCAGCATGGGGGGGGAAACTCGCACAGATACGCAGTATTTT.

The chain combines TRBV7-3 with TRBJ2-3; D remains ambiguous. V was pared by 5 bases and J by 2 bases, with 14 bases between. In germline, CDR1 is SGHTA, CDR2 FQGTGA. The CDR3 is 15 residues long. The CDR3: CASSPTYTSTDTQYF. The CDR3 DNA reads as TGTGCCAGCAGCCCGACTTACACCTCCACAGATACGCAGTATTTT.

This rearrangement joins TRBV18 to TRBJ2-7, with unresolved D. Between the trimmed V and J ends, which lost 4 bases and 0 bases, there was a span of 16 bases. This CDR3 contains 16 residues. Germline lookup yields CDR1 KGHSH and CDR2 LQKENI. The chain's CDR3 is CASSLLAGVSSYEQYF. In DNA, the CDR3 is TGTGCCAGCTCACTCCTTGCAGGCGTCAGCTCCTACGAGCAGTACTTC.

This clone was picked up a small number of times. The genes are TRBV7-2 and TRBJ2-4, with D possibly matching TRBD2 (6 bases). CDR1 SGHTA and CDR2 FQGNSA come from the germline V gene. Trimming pared 5 bases from V and 5 bases from J, leaving 16 bases between. CDR3 length: 15 residues. The CDR3 coding sequence is TGTGCCAGCAGCCTGACCGGGACTTACCAAAACATTCAGTACTTC. It codes for CASSLTGTYQNIQYF. Combining the CDR3 with reference TRBV7-2 and TRBJ2-4 gives the whole variable domain GAGVSQSPSNKVTEKGKDVELRCDPISGHTALYWYRQSLGQGLEFLIYFQGNSAPDKSGLPSDRFSAERTGGSVSTLTIQRTQQEDSAVYLCASSLTGTYQNIQYFGAGTRLSVL.

This clone was seen a handful of times. The rearrangement joins TRBV18 to TRBJ2-2; 7 positions match TRBD1. The CDR3 contains 15 residues. Unmatched junction bases numbered 3, after V lost 0 bases and J lost 5 bases. Germline CDR1 reads KGHSH; CDR2 reads LQKENI. The CDR3 here is CASSPPGQDTGELFF. DNA for the CDR3: TGTGCCAGCTCACCACCCGGACAGGATACCGGGGAGCTGTTTTTT.

This clone was seen only a few times. V usage is TRBV21-1 and J usage is TRBJ1-1; TRBD1 reflects the table's D call only, with no check against the DNA. TRBV21-1 represents a pseudogene. There are 14 residues in the CDR3. DNA of the CDR3: TGTGCCAGCAGCAAGGGACAGGGGGCGACTGAAGCTTTCTTT. Protein sequence: CASSKGQGATEAFF.